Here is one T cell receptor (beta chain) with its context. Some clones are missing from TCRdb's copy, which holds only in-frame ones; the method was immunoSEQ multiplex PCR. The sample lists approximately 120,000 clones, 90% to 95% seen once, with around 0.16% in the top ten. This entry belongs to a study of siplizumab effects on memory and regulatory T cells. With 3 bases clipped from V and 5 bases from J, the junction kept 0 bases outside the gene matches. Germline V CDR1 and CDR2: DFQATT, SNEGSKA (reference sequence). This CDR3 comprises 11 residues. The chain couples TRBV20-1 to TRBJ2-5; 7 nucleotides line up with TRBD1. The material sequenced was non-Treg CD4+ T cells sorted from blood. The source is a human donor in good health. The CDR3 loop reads CSARTGETQYF. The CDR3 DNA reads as TGCAGTGCTAGGACAGGGGAGACCCAGTACTTC.